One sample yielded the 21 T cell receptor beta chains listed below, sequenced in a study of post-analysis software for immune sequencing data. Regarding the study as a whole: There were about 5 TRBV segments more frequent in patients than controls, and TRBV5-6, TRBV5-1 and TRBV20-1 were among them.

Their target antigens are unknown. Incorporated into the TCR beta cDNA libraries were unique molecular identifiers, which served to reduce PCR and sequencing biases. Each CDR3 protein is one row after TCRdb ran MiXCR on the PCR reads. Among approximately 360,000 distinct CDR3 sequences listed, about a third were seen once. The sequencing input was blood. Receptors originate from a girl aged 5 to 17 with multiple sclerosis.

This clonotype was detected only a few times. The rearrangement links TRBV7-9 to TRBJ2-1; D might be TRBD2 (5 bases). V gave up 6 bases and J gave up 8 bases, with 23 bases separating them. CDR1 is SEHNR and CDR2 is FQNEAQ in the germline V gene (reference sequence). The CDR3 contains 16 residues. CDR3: CASSPQEADPRDEQFF. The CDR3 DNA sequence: TGTGCCAGCAGTCCCCAGGAGGCCGACCCGCGCGATGAGCAGTTCTTC.

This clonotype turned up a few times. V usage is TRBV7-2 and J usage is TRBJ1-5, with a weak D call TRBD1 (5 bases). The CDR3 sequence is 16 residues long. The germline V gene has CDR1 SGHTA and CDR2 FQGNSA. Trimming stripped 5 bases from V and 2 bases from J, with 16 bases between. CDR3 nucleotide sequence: TGTGCCAGCAGCGGGGACGGGTGGTTCGGCAATCAGCCCCAGCATTTT. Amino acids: CASSGDGWFGNQPQHF.

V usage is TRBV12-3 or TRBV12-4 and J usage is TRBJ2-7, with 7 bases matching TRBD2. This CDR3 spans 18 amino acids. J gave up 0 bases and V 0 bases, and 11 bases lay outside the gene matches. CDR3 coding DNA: TGTGCCAGCAGTTTAGCGCTTCCGAGAGCGGGGCCCTCCTACGAGCAGTACTTC. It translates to CASSLALPRAGPSYEQYF.

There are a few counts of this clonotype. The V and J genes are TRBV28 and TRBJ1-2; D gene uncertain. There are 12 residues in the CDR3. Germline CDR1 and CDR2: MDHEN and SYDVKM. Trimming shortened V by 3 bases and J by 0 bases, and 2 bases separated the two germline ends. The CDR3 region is CASSLSNYGYTF. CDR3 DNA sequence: TGTGCCAGCAGTTTGTCTAACTATGGCTACACCTTC.

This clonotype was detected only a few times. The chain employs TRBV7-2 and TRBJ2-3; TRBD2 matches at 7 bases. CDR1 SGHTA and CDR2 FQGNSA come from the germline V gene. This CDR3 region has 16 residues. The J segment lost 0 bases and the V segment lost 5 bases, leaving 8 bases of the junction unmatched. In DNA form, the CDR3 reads TGTGCCAGCAGCCCTCGAGCGGGATTAAGCACAGATACGCAGTATTTT. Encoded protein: CASSPRAGLSTDTQYF. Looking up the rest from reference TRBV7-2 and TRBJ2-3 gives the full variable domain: GAGVSQSPSNKVTEKGKDVELRCDPISGHTALYWYRQSLGQGLEFLIYFQGNSAPDKSGLPSDRFSAERTGGSVSTLTIQRTQQEDSAVYLCASSPRAGLSTDTQYFGPGTRLTVL.

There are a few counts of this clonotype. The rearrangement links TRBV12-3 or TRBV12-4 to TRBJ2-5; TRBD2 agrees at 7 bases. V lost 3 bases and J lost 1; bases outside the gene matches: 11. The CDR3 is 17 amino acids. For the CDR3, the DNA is TGTGCCAGCAGTTTTGGGGGAGGGAACGGAGTCCAAGAGACCCAGTACTTC. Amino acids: CASSFGGGNGVQETQYF.

The CDR3 loop reads CASRLGGEQYF. As DNA, the CDR3 is TGTGCCAGCAGGCTAGGCGGCGAGCAGTACTTC. The genes are TRBV7-9 and TRBJ2-5; no clear D gene. The J call may be in error: the DNA end matches TRBJ2-7 better. Germline V gene sequence: CDR1 SEHNR, CDR2 FQNEAQ (reference sequence). The CDR3 contains 11 residues.

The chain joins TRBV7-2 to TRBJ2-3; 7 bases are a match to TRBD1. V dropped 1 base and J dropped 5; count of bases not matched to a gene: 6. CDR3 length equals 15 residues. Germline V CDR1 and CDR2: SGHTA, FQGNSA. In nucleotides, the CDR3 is TGTGCCAGCAGCTTAGGGTCCAGGGGGATAGATACGCAGTATTTT. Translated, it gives CASSLGSRGIDTQYF.

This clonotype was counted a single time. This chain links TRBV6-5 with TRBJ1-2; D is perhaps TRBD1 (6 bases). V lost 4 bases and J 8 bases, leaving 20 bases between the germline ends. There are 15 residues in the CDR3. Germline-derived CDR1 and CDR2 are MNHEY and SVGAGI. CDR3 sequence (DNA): TGTGCCAGCAGTTCCTTGGGGACAATCACGGACGGCTACACCTTC. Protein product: CASSSLGTITDGYTF.

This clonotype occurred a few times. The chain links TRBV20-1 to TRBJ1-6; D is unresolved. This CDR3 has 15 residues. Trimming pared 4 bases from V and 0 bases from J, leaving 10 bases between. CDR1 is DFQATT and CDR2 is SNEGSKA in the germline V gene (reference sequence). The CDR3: CSAILQSSYNSPLHF. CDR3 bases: TGCAGTGCTATCCTCCAGAGCTCCTATAATTCACCCCTCCACTTT.

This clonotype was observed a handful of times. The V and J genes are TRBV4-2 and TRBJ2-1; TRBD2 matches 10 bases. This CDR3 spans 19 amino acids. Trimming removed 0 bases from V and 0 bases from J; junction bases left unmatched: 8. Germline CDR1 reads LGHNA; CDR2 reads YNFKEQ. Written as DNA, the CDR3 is TGTGCCAGCAGCCAAGAAAAGCGGGGGGGGGACAGCTCCTACAATGAGCAGTTCTTC. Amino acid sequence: CASSQEKRGGDSSYNEQFF.

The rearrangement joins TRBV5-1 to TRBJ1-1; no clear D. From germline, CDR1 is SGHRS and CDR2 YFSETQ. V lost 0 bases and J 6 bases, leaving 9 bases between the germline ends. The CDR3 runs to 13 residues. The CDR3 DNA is TGCGCCAGCAGCTTGGTCTCTCACGCTGAAGCTTTCTTT. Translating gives CASSLVSHAEAFF.

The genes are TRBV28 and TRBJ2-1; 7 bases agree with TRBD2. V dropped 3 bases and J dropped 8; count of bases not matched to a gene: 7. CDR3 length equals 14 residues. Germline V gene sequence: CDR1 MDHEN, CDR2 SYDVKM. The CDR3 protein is CASSFAGVFDEQFF. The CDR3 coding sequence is TGTGCCAGCAGTTTCGCGGGGGTTTTCGATGAGCAGTTCTTC.

DNA of the CDR3: TGTGCCAGCAGTGGACGAGGGGAGAACACTGAAGCTTTCTTT. It codes for CASSGRGENTEAFF. The rearrangement joins TRBV6-4 to TRBJ1-1, with D maybe TRBD1 (5 bases). V was trimmed by 4 bases and J by 1 base, leaving 10 bases between them. Germline CDR1 and CDR2: MRHNA and SNTAGT. CDR3 size: 14 residues.

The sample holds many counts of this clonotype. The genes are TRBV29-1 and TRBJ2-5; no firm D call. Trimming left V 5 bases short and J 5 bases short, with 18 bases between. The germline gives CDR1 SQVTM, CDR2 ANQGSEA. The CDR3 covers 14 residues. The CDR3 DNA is TGCAGCGTTACCTTAAGCCCCGGCCGGGAGACCCAGTACTTC. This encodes CSVTLSPGRETQYF.

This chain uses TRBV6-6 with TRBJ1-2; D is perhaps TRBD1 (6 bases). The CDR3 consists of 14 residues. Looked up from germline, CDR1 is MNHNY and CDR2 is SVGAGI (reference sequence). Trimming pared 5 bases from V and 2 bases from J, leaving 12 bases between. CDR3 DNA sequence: TGTGCCAGCAGTCTTCTCCAGGGGAACTATGGCTACACCTTC. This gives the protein CASSLLQGNYGYTF.

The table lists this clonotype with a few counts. The CDR3 reads CASSLNFHEQFF. DNA of the CDR3: TGTGCCAGCAGCTTAAACTTCCATGAGCAGTTCTTC. This rearrangement joins TRBV7-2 to TRBJ2-1, with D unclear. CDR3 length: 12 residues. V shed 2 bases and J shed 8 bases, with 7 bases lying between them. The germline gives CDR1 SGHTA, CDR2 FQGNSA. Variable domain in full (rest from reference TRBV7-2 and TRBJ2-1): GAGVSQSPSNKVTEKGKDVELRCDPISGHTALYWYRQSLGQGLEFLIYFQGNSAPDKSGLPSDRFSAERTGGSVSTLTIQRTQQEDSAVYLCASSLNFHEQFFGPGTRLTVL.

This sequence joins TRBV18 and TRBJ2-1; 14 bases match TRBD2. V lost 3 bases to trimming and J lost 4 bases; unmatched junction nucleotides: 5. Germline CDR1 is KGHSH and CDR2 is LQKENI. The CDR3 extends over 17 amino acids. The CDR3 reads CASSPGLAGGLYNEQFF. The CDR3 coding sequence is TGTGCCAGCTCACCTGGACTAGCGGGGGGCCTATACAATGAGCAGTTCTTC. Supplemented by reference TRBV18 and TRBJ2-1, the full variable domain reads NAGVMQNPRHLVRRRGQEARLRCSPMKGHSHVYWYRQLPEEGLKFMVYLQKENIIDESGMPKERFSAEFPKEGPSILRIQQVVRGDSAAYFCASSPGLAGGLYNEQFFGPGTRLTVL.

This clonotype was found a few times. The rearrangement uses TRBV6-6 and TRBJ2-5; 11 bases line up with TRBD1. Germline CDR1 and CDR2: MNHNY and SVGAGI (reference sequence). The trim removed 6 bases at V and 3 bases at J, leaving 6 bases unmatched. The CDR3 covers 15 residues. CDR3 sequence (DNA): TGTGCCAGCAGCGGGCCGGGACAGGGGGAAGAGACCCAGTACTTC. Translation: CASSGPGQGEETQYF.

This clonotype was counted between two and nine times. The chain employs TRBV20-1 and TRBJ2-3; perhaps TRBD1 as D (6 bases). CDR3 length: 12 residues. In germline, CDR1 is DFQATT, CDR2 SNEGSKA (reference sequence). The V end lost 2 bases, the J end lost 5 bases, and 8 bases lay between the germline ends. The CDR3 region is CSARKGVDTQYF. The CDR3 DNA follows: TGCAGTGCTAGAAAGGGGGTAGATACGCAGTATTTT.

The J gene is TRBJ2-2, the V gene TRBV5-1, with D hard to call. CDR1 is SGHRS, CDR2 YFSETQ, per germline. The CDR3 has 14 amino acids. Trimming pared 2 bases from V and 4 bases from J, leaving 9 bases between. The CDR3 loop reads CASSFNPTTGELFF. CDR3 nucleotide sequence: TGCGCCAGCAGCTTTAACCCCACCACCGGGGAGCTGTTTTTT.